Below are 30 T cell receptor beta chains sequenced from a single sample in a study of blood T cell repertoires in COVID-19. The data were produced by immunoSEQ multiplex PCR, yet TCRdb's version contains in-frame clones alone and is incomplete. The table includes about 180,000 clones, around 83% detected once. Sequenced material: peripheral blood. The receptors shown here come from a woman between 70 and 85 years old with COVID-19, enrolled during active disease.

V is TRBV19 and J is TRBJ2-3, with D possibly TRBD2 on 5 matching bases. This CDR3 has 12 residues. V lost 8 bases and J 8 bases, leaving 14 bases between the germline ends. The germline V gene has CDR1 LNHDA and CDR2 SQIVND (reference sequence). The CDR3, as DNA: TGTGCCAGTTCTCCGTGGGAGAGTACGCAGTATTTT. This codes for CASSPWESTQYF.

This chain's CDR3 is CSVAGPNFEAFF. Written as DNA, the CDR3 is TGCAGCGTGGCGGGACCGAATTTTGAAGCTTTCTTT. The genes are TRBV29-1 and TRBJ1-1; the D gene is possibly TRBD1 (5 bases). The CDR3 runs to 12 residues. V gave up 6 bases and J gave up 7 bases, with 15 bases separating them. The germline V gene has CDR1 SQVTM and CDR2 ANQGSEA.

The genes are TRBV4-1 and TRBJ1-4; D might be TRBD1 (5 bases). The CDR3 runs 19 residues. The germline CDR1 and CDR2 sequences are MGHRA and YSYEKL. Between the trimmed V and J ends, which lost 0 bases and 4 bases, there was a span of 21 bases. CDR3 amino acids: CASSQDAPSRGLDNEKLFF. DNA for the CDR3: TGCGCCAGCAGCCAAGATGCGCCCTCGAGGGGACTTGATAATGAAAAACTGTTTTTT.

J is TRBJ1-1 and V is TRBV5-1; D gene ambiguous. Germline V lookup: CDR1 SGHRS, CDR2 YFSETQ. The V end lost 5 bases, the J end lost 1 base, and 12 bases lay between the germline ends. CDR3 size: 14 residues. CDR3 region: CASRSGEKNTEAFF. CDR3 nucleotides: TGCGCCAGCAGGTCCGGTGAGAAGAACACTGAAGCTTTCTTT.

The genes are TRBV19 and TRBJ1-1; 7 nucleotides line up with TRBD1. With V trimmed by 5 bases and J by 5 bases, 11 bases remained unmatched. The CDR3 sequence is 15 residues long. CDR1 and CDR2 from the germline V gene are LNHDA and SQIVND (reference sequence). CDR3 DNA sequence: TGTGCCAGTAGTGCAGGGGGGCTGACGGGGACTGAAGCTTTCTTT. Encoded protein: CASSAGGLTGTEAFF.

The rearrangement links TRBV18 to TRBJ1-3, with 7 bases matching TRBD1. The length of the CDR3 is 15 residues. Germline CDR1 KGHSH, CDR2 LQKENI. Trimming took 3 bases from V and 4 from J; bases not matched to a gene: 6. The CDR3 bases are TGTGCCAGCTCACCTACGACAGGGTCAGGAAACACCATATATTTT. Translated, it gives CASSPTTGSGNTIYF.

The rearrangement uses TRBV10-1 and TRBJ1-2, with 8 bases lining up with TRBD1. CDR1 is WNHNN and CDR2 is SYGVQD in the germline V gene (reference sequence). V shed 10 bases, J shed 3 bases, and the junction held 7 bases outside the gene matches. The CDR3 length is 13 residues. The CDR3 loop is CATRGQGDYGYTF. The CDR3 DNA reads as TGCGCCACTCGAGGACAGGGCGACTATGGCTACACCTTC.

This clone occurred once. Additional DNA sequences in this sample encode the identical CDR3. The J gene is TRBJ2-5, the V gene TRBV5-1; 8 positions agree with TRBD1. The CDR3 runs to 14 residues. The V gene's germline CDR1 is SGHRS and CDR2 YFSETQ. J gave up 2 bases and V 4 bases, and 4 bases lay outside the gene matches. CDR3 protein: CASSRTGRQETQYF. The CDR3 region has the DNA TGCGCCAGCAGCCGGACAGGGAGGCAAGAGACCCAGTACTTC. Looking up the rest from reference TRBV5-1 and TRBJ2-5 gives the full variable domain: KAGVTQTPRYLIKTRGQQVTLSCSPISGHRSVSWYQQTPGQGLQFLFEYFSETQRNKGNFPGRFSGRQFSNSRSEMNVSTLELGDSALYLCASSRTGRQETQYFGPGTRLLVL.

V gene TRBV29-1 combines with J gene TRBJ1-2; the match to TRBD1 covers 7 bases. The CDR3 has 13 amino acids. Germline V lookup: CDR1 SQVTM, CDR2 ANQGSEA. J lost 8 bases, V lost 4 bases, and 10 bases had no gene match. The CDR3 reads CSVGDREVGGYTF. As DNA, the CDR3 is TGCAGCGTTGGCGACAGGGAGGTAGGCGGCTACACCTTC.

The V call is TRBV7-2, the J call TRBJ2-6; maybe TRBD1 (6 bases). V was shortened by 1 base and J by 2 bases, with 6 bases between the two germline ends. Germline assignment: CDR1 SGHTA and CDR2 FQGNSA. The CDR3 is 15 amino acids. CDR3 loop: CASSLGGPGANVLTF. The CDR3 DNA is TGTGCCAGCAGCTTAGGGGGGCCTGGGGCCAACGTCCTGACTTTC.

The V gene is TRBV18, the J gene TRBJ2-1; D call uncertain. Germline CDR1 reads KGHSH; CDR2 reads LQKENI. This CDR3 has 16 amino acids. V lost 0 bases, J lost 2 bases, and 11 bases lay in between. The CDR3: CASSPPVGSPYNEQFF. The CDR3 bases are TGTGCCAGCTCACCACCGGTTGGTAGTCCCTACAATGAGCAGTTCTTC.

The V gene is TRBV2, the J gene TRBJ2-5; D perhaps matches TRBD1 (5 bases). V was cut by 3 bases and J by 3 bases, with 8 bases left in between. This CDR3 contains 13 residues. CDR1 and CDR2 (germline): SNHLY, FYNNEI. The CDR3 nucleotides read TGTGCCAGCAGTGACAGGGTTAAAGAGACCCAGTACTTC. This sequence encodes CASSDRVKETQYF.

This chain uses TRBV2 with TRBJ2-1, with D maybe TRBD1 (6 bases). Trimming stripped 3 bases from V and 9 bases from J, with 15 bases between. The CDR3 consists of 14 residues. From germline, CDR1 is SNHLY and CDR2 FYNNEI. The CDR3 loop reads CASSEKIRTVEQFF. CDR3 coding DNA: TGTGCCAGCAGTGAGAAGATAAGGACAGTTGAGCAGTTCTTC.

The CDR3 spells CASKESLSNQPQHF. CDR3 DNA sequence: TGTGCCAGCAAAGAGTCGCTTAGCAATCAGCCCCAGCATTTT. The chain carries TRBV28 and TRBJ1-5; D gene ambiguous. V shed 7 bases and J shed 0 bases, with 10 bases lying between them. Germline loops: CDR1 MDHEN, CDR2 SYDVKM. This CDR3 region has 14 residues.

The rearrangement links TRBV18 to TRBJ2-3, with 9 bases fitting TRBD1. V was clipped by 4 bases and J by 1 base; unmatched bases: 3. CDR3 length: 15 residues. The germline V gene has CDR1 KGHSH and CDR2 LQKENI. The CDR3 DNA follows: TGTGCCAGCTCACTGAGGACAGGGGGCACAGATACGCAGTATTTT. Translating it yields CASSLRTGGTDTQYF.

This clone was observed a single time. The chain links TRBV5-8 to TRBJ2-7, with 11 bases that match TRBD2. V shed 1 base, J shed 2 bases, and the junction held 5 bases outside the gene matches. The germline V gene encodes CDR1 SGHTS and CDR2 YDEGEE. The CDR3 totals 16 residues. CDR3: CASSLRTSGGTYEQYF. In nucleotides, the CDR3 is TGTGCCAGCAGCTTGCGTACTAGCGGGGGAACCTACGAGCAGTACTTC.

The CDR3 reads CASSSIGREYGYTF. The CDR3 DNA follows: TGTGCCAGCAGCTCAATTGGACGGGAGTATGGCTACACCTTC. The V gene is TRBV28, the J gene TRBJ1-2; D is unclear. The V gene's germline CDR1 is MDHEN and CDR2 SYDVKM. V shed 6 bases and J shed 5 bases, with 16 bases lying between them. The CDR3 covers 14 residues.

The V call is TRBV15, the J call TRBJ1-5, with a weak D call TRBD1 (5 bases). The germline V and J ends were trimmed by 4 bases and 0 bases, with 13 bases remaining between them. Germline V CDR1 and CDR2: LNHNV, YYDKDF (reference sequence). The CDR3 extends over 16 amino acids. Written as DNA, the CDR3 is TGTGCCACCAGCACTAGACAGAGCTATAGCAATCAGCCCCAGCATTTT. It codes for CATSTRQSYSNQPQHF.

CDR3 sequence: CASSYRTSGSGEQFF. In DNA form, the CDR3 reads TGTGCCAGCAGCTATAGGACTAGCGGGAGCGGTGAGCAGTTCTTC. The chain joins TRBV5-8 to TRBJ2-1, with 13 bases fitting TRBD2. Germline-derived CDR1 and CDR2 are SGHTS and YDEGEE. Trimming removed 3 bases from V and 9 bases from J; junction bases left unmatched: 6. The CDR3 has 15 residues.

In the case of this clone: Other DNA sequences from this sample encode an identical CDR3 as well. The V call is TRBV19, the J call TRBJ2-2, with TRBD1 as a possible D gene (5 bases). The germline V gene has CDR1 LNHDA and CDR2 SQIVND (reference sequence). This CDR3 has 14 residues. V was shortened by 3 bases and J by 2 bases, with 7 bases between the two germline ends. The CDR3, as DNA: TGTGCCAGTAGTATTAGGGGAAACACCGGGGAGCTGTTTTTT. Its translation is CASSIRGNTGELFF.

The chain recombines TRBV18 with TRBJ2-1; D perhaps matches TRBD2 (5 bases). From germline, CDR1 is KGHSH and CDR2 LQKENI. The CDR3 totals 15 residues. V was clipped by 6 bases and J by 2 bases, with 14 bases between them. Here the CDR3 reads CASSPLGGPYNEQFF. The DNA for the CDR3 is TGTGCCAGCTCTCCATTAGGAGGTCCCTACAATGAGCAGTTCTTC.

This chain joins TRBV13 and TRBJ2-1, with 11 bases aligning to TRBD2. This CDR3 comprises 15 residues. Germline-derived CDR1 and CDR2 are PRHDT and FYEKMQ (reference sequence). The trim removed 4 bases at V and 8 bases at J, leaving 7 bases unmatched. The CDR3 protein is CASSSLAGDIYEQFF. CDR3 in DNA: TGTGCCAGCAGCTCACTAGCGGGAGATATCTATGAGCAGTTCTTC.

J is TRBJ1-2 and V is TRBV2, with 12 bases matching TRBD1. The CDR3 is made up of 14 amino acids. CDR1 is SNHLY, CDR2 FYNNEI, per germline. V dropped 5 bases and J dropped 7; count of bases not matched to a gene: 5. CDR3 sequence: CASSSGTGGLGYTF. CDR3 coding DNA: TGTGCCAGCAGTTCCGGGACAGGGGGCCTTGGCTACACCTTC. Filled out from reference TRBV2 and TRBJ1-2, the complete variable domain reads EPEVTQTPSHQVTQMGQEVILRCVPISNHLYFYWYRQILGQKVEFLVSFYNNEISEKSEIFDDQFSVERPDGSNFTLKIRSTKLEDSAMYFCASSSGTGGLGYTFGSGTRLTVV.

This chain links TRBV5-1 with TRBJ2-7, with 7 bases aligning to TRBD1. Trimming cost V 4 bases and J 2 bases; bases outside gene matches: 9. In germline, CDR1 is SGHRS, CDR2 YFSETQ. The CDR3 totals 15 residues. This chain's CDR3 is CASSRDRDSTYEQYF. In DNA, the CDR3 is TGCGCCAGCAGCCGAGACAGGGATTCAACCTACGAGCAGTACTTC.

The chain joins TRBV2 to TRBJ2-2; weak D call: TRBD1 (6 bases). Trimming left V 6 bases short and J 4 bases short, with 12 bases between. The length of the CDR3 is 14 residues. Germline lookup yields CDR1 SNHLY and CDR2 FYNNEI. This chain's CDR3 is CASRFRGGTGELFF. CDR3 in DNA: TGTGCCAGCAGATTCCGAGGGGGCACCGGGGAGCTGTTTTTT.

V is TRBV5-1 and J is TRBJ2-7; a weak D match, TRBD2 (5 bases). Trimming took off 4 bases at V and 2 bases at J, with 10 bases between the two ends. This CDR3 contains 13 residues. Germline assignment: CDR1 SGHRS and CDR2 YFSETQ. The CDR3 nucleotides are TGCGCCAGCAGCAACGGGATGACCTACGAGCAGTACTTC. It specifies CASSNGMTYEQYF.

The rearrangement joins TRBV28 to TRBJ2-4; 7 bases are shared with TRBD2. Germline trimming cut 5 bases from V and 2 bases from J; bases unmatched to any gene: 15. The CDR3 extends over 18 amino acids. The germline gives CDR1 MDHEN, CDR2 SYDVKM. DNA of the CDR3: TGTGCCAGCAGTCTCCTAGGTTTGGGGAGGGGATCCAAAAACATTCAGTACTTC. Protein sequence: CASSLLGLGRGSKNIQYF. The full variable domain, rest sourced from reference TRBV28 and TRBJ2-4, is DVKVTQSSRYLVKRTGEKVFLECVQDMDHENMFWYRQDPGLGLRLIYFSYDVKMKEKGDIPEGYSVSREKKERFSLILESASTNQTSMYLCASSLLGLGRGSKNIQYFGAGTRLSVL.

The chain joins TRBV9 to TRBJ2-2, with D uncertain. Trimming removed 0 bases at V and 0 bases at J, with 6 bases between. The CDR3 sequence is 15 residues long. Germline CDR1 reads SGDLS; CDR2 reads YYNGEE. The CDR3 DNA follows: TGTGCCAGCAGCGTAGGCCTAACGAACACCGGGGAGCTGTTTTTT. It yields the protein CASSVGLTNTGELFF. Combining the CDR3 with reference TRBV9 and TRBJ2-2 gives the whole variable domain DSGVTQTPKHLITATGQRVTLRCSPRSGDLSVYWYQQSLDQGLQFLIQYYNGEERAKGNILERFSAQQFPDLHSELNLSSLELGDSALYFCASSVGLTNTGELFFGEGSRLTVL.

This clone was detected only a few times. The gene calls are TRBV6-2 or TRBV6-3 and TRBJ2-2; D remains unclear. Per germline, CDR1 MNHEY and CDR2 SVGEGT. This CDR3 is built from 15 residues. Deletions cut 6 bases from V and 7 bases from J, with 18 bases between. CDR3: CASRYGGGVSGELFF. The DNA of the CDR3 is TGTGCCAGCAGGTACGGTGGCGGAGTCAGCGGGGAGCTGTTTTTT.

The rearrangement joins TRBV5-8 to TRBJ2-3; no definite D call. V was shortened by 1 base and J by 10 bases, with 7 bases between the two germline ends. Per germline, CDR1 SGHTS and CDR2 YDEGEE. The CDR3 covers 11 residues. CDR3: CASSLSTAQYF. In DNA, the CDR3 is TGTGCCAGCAGCTTGTCTACGGCGCAGTATTTT.